This TCR beta chain comes out of a study of blood T cell repertoires in COVID-19. Across the study: Samples came from the United States, Italy and Spain, spanning acute and convalescent COVID-19. PBMCs, B-cell-depleted T cells, or T cells were the source of the cDNA or gDNA that made up the material.

In the authors' workflow: Nucleated cell number was recorded as an estimate derived from reference gene primer amplification. Assay: immunoSEQ multiplex PCR; the TCRdb copy retains only in-frame clones and omits some. That table furnishes V, J and clone size, whereas the DNA furnished D and trimming. The sample carries over 15,000 clones, 89% recorded once. V lost 4 bases to trimming and J lost 5 bases; unmatched junction nucleotides: 9. CDR1 and CDR2 from the germline V gene are SGHRS and YFSETQ. The CDR3 spans 15 residues. This receptor was identified in a man in his fifties or sixties with active COVID-19. The rearrangement uses TRBV5-1 and TRBJ2-7; 10 nucleotides match TRBD1. Source material: peripheral blood. The CDR3, as DNA: TGCGCCAGCAGCAAGGGACAGGGGCGGGTGGACGAGCAGTACTTC. Residues: CASSKGQGRVDEQYF.